This T cell receptor beta chain appears in the sequencing data of a study of shared clonotypes between healthy human individuals. The study, taken as a whole, reports: The expectation was that sequencing depth would affect clonotype sharing among donors.

Regarding this clone: The antigen remains undetermined.

TCRdb's copy holds only in-frame clones and misses some; the assay was immunoSEQ multiplex PCR. This sample yields about 2,500,000 clones, of which around nine tenths are seen a single time; over 0.12% belongs to the top ten. The CDR3 length is 15 residues. Trimming pared 0 bases from V and 6 bases from J, leaving 14 bases between. This TCR derives from a man aged 18 to 29 in good health. The sample consisted of naive CD4+ T cells sorted from blood. Subset reported: CD45RA+ positively selected. The chain carries TRBV23-1 and TRBJ1-1, with D uncertain. TRBV23-1 falls under the ORF class, with uncertain function. This CDR3 is CASSQSWSRGAEAFF. CDR3 DNA sequence: TGCGCCAGCAGTCAATCTTGGAGCCGTGGGGCTGAAGCTTTCTTT.